Listed here are 5 T cell receptor beta chains from one sample, sequenced in a study of low-dose radiotherapy and immunotherapy resistance in tumors. Time point given: after trial treatment. The treatment is: LDRT plus nivolumab, ipilimumab, low-dose cyclophosphamide and aspirin (RACIN trial). Priming of first-strand cDNA relied on TRAV- and TRBV-specific primers (covering alpha and beta chains). Both a constant-region primer and a V-primer adapter served to amplify TCRs across 15 to 20 PCR cycles. TCRdb passed the reads through MiXCR, listing each CDR3 protein once. The sample has roughly 95,000 distinct CDR3 sequences, 20% to 25% seen once. The material sequenced was PBMCs, taken after low-dose radiotherapy plus immunotherapy. Receptors originate from a female donor with ovarian cancer.

This clonotype was seen ten or more times. The rearrangement joins TRBV5-1 to TRBJ2-1; 10 bases align to TRBD2. The V gene's germline CDR1 is SGHRS and CDR2 YFSETQ. The CDR3 contains 14 residues. V dropped 3 bases and J dropped 5; count of bases not matched to a gene: 2. CDR3 nucleotides: TGCGCCAGCAGCTGGACTAGCGGAAACAATGAGCAGTTCTTC. Protein: CASSWTSGNNEQFF.

This clonotype was detected many times. The chain links TRBV13 to TRBJ2-1; weak D call: TRBD2 (6 bases). This CDR3 region has 14 residues. Germline V gene sequence: CDR1 PRHDT, CDR2 FYEKMQ (reference sequence). The V end was cut by 2 bases, the J end by 10 bases, with 15 bases between. The CDR3 nucleotides are TGTGCCAGCAGCTTATGGGCGGGGCCCGAGGAGCAGTTCTTC. It is translated as CASSLWAGPEEQFF. Variable domain in full (rest from reference TRBV13 and TRBJ2-1): AAGVIQSPRHLIKEKRETATLKCYPIPRHDTVYWYQQGPGQDPQFLISFYEKMQSDKGSIPDRFSAQQFSDYHSELNMSSLELGDSALYFCASSLWAGPEEQFFGPGTRLTVL.

This clonotype was counted between two and nine times. The chain links TRBV30 to TRBJ1-1; maybe TRBD1 (6 bases). This CDR3 comprises 12 residues. Trimming pared 0 bases from V and 8 bases from J, leaving 10 bases between. Germline assignment: CDR1 GTSNPN and CDR2 SVGIG (reference sequence). This CDR3 is CAWSVWGAEAFF. The CDR3 DNA is TGTGCCTGGAGTGTTTGGGGGGCCGAAGCTTTCTTT.

This clonotype has ten or more counts. The CDR3 region has the DNA TGCGCCAGCAGCTTGTCCTCGGCCCGAATCAATGAGCAGTTCTTC. It encodes CASSLSSARINEQFF. The chain links TRBV5-1 to TRBJ2-1; D unresolved. V was clipped by 1 base and J by 6 bases, with 14 bases between them. CDR1 SGHRS and CDR2 YFSETQ come from the germline V gene. This CDR3 is built from 15 residues.

This clonotype has a count of ten or more. The chain carries TRBV6-6 and TRBJ2-5; weak D call: TRBD1 (5 bases). The length of the CDR3 is 18 residues. Trimming pared 0 bases from V and 2 bases from J, leaving 19 bases between. The germline V gene encodes CDR1 MNHNY and CDR2 SVGAGI (reference sequence). The CDR3 reads CASSYSSTTAALQETQYF. The CDR3 DNA reads as TGTGCCAGCAGTTACTCCAGTACGACAGCCGCTCTACAAGAGACCCAGTACTTC.